This T cell receptor beta chain was identified in a study of blood T cell repertoires in COVID-19. Assay: immunoSEQ multiplex PCR; the TCRdb copy retains only in-frame clones and omits some. The sample has approximately 90,000 clones; almost 85% are singletons. This clone is a singleton in its sample. The CDR3 contains 15 residues. V shed 4 bases, J shed 9 bases, and the junction held 11 bases outside the gene matches. Germline V gives CDR1 SGHAT, CDR2 FQDESV (reference sequence). This rearrangement joins TRBV11-1 to TRBJ2-1, with TRBD2 identical over 8 bases. Sequenced: peripheral blood. The TCR sequence derives from a woman over 75 with acute or convalescent COVID-19. The CDR3 DNA reads TGTGCCAGCAGCTCGATACTCGGGGGGGCAAGTGAGCAGTTCTTC. The encoded protein is CASSSILGGASEQFF.